This TCR beta chain was recorded in a study of T-cell memory formation after mild COVID-19. Via MiXCR, TCRdb re-called the 5' RACE reads, giving one row per CDR3 protein. The sample lists about 400,000 distinct CDR3 sequences, less than 25% occurring once. V lost 7 bases, J lost 2 bases, and 4 bases stayed unmatched. CDR1 is MNHNY, CDR2 SVGAGI, per germline (reference sequence). There are 13 residues in the CDR3. In this sample, this clonotype turned up a few times. The chain uses TRBV6-6 and TRBJ2-7; 8 nucleotides line up with TRBD2. This clonotype was obtained from an adult woman who had mild COVID-19 (a few samples of this study predate the infection). Cell type and time point are not known. What was sequenced was PBMCs or a T cell subset sorted from them (not recorded which). CDR3 DNA: TGTGCCAGCAATCGGGGGGGCCCCTACGAGCAGTACTTC. This translates into CASNRGGPYEQYF.